The clone carrying this T cell receptor (beta chain) was detected many times. Antigen unknown. The data stem from a study of T cell repertoires in cytomegalovirus infection. Study-level information: Both CMV infection and a matching HLA type were indicated by public TCR beta signatures.

General study findings and limits: HLA-C-restricted CMV clonotypes gave the most frequent clonotype in two of eight donors. Summed frequency of public TCR beta families distinguished CMV carriers with the relevant HLA.

Each CDR3 protein gets one entry after TCRdb re-called the reads with MiXCR. The table shows 86,000 or so distinct CDR3 sequences, with roughly a quarter occurring only once. Germline lookup yields CDR1 MNHEY and CDR2 SVGEGT. The CDR3 spans 14 residues. V was trimmed by 5 bases and J by 6 bases, leaving 16 bases between them. Material: CD8+ T cells from cultured PBMCs, obtained from culture after CMV antigen stimulation. This chain connects TRBV6-2 or TRBV6-3 to TRBJ1-1; D perhaps matches TRBD1 (6 bases). This receptor was identified in a human donor in good health (CMV status not recorded). Some clones in this sample may be carry-over from other donors' samples. CDR3 sequence reads: CASSPAGGVSEAFF. The DNA for the CDR3 is TGTGCCAGCAGTCCCGCCGGGGGCGTATCTGAAGCTTTCTTT.